This TCR beta chain was captured by sequencing in a study of CD8 T cells in ankylosing spondylitis. Findings and caveats of the study: A TCR beta motif made of roughly eight highly homologous variants seemed typical of ankylosing spondylitis blood.

This clonotype was counted many times. Antigen specificity is unknown. TCRdb re-called the 5' RACE reads with MiXCR, one entry per CDR3 protein. The data hold some 100,000 distinct CDR3 sequences, with about 8.3% observed a single time. The CDR3 extends over 16 amino acids. With 0 bases clipped from V and 2 bases from J, the junction kept 7 bases outside the gene matches. Germline CDR1 and CDR2: LGHNA and YSLEER. The specimen was blood, either unsorted or a sorted T cell fraction (not recorded which). The V call is TRBV4-3, the J call TRBJ2-7, with 7 bases lining up with TRBD1. This sequence originates from a male donor with ankylosing spondylitis or in good health (not recorded which). The CDR3 reads CASSQEQGRHPYEQYF. CDR3 coding DNA: TGCGCCAGCAGCCAAGAACAGGGGCGCCACCCCTACGAGCAGTACTTC.